The 20 T cell receptor beta chains below all came from one sample that was sequenced in a study of T cells after yellow fever vaccination. TCRdb recomputed calls from the 5' RACE reads with MiXCR, one row per CDR3 protein. Of just under 600,000 distinct CDR3 sequences detected, approximately 13% appear once; the ten largest clones hold more than 13%. The sample in question was PBMCs, obtained on the day of the yellow fever booster vaccination. These receptors all stem from a man younger than 45 who received the YFV17D yellow fever vaccine.

V usage is TRBV4-1 and J usage is TRBJ2-1, with TRBD2 matching 9 bases. CDR3 length: 15 residues. J gave up 9 bases and V 9 bases, and 15 bases lay outside the gene matches. Per germline, CDR1 MGHRA and CDR2 YSYEKL. The CDR3 reads CASRGGSSGNFEQFF. The DNA of the CDR3 is TGCGCCAGTAGGGGAGGGTCTAGCGGGAACTTTGAGCAGTTCTTC.

This clonotype appeared a few times. The chain links TRBV29-1 to TRBJ2-7; possible D gene TRBD2, 5 bases. Trimming cost V 5 bases and J 0 bases, with 11 bases left between them. The CDR3 runs to 13 residues. The germline V gene encodes CDR1 SQVTM and CDR2 ANQGSEA. The DNA for the CDR3 is TGCAGCGTTATCGGAGCGGACTCCTACGAGCAGTACTTC. This encodes CSVIGADSYEQYF.

This clonotype was seen only a few times. This sequence joins TRBV7-2 and TRBJ2-7; possible D gene TRBD2, 5 bases. V lost 0 bases and J lost 3, with 9 bases in between. The CDR3 consists of 14 residues. Germline V gene data show CDR1 as SGHTA and CDR2 as FQGNSA. CDR3 nucleotide sequence: TGTGCCAGCAGCTTAGCGGGAGCCCTCTACGAGCAGTACTTC. Translation gives CASSLAGALYEQYF.

The chain joins TRBV21-1 to TRBJ2-7. TRBV21-1 is a documented pseudogene. The CDR3 spans 12 residues. The CDR3 coding sequence is TGTGCCAGCACTGTGGTGACCTACGAGCAGTACTTC. Protein sequence: CASTVVTYEQYF.

The chain has TRBV20-1 and TRBJ2-2; unclear D gene. V dropped 0 bases and J dropped 0 bases, with 11 bases sitting between them. CDR1 and CDR2 from the germline V gene are DFQATT and SNEGSKA (reference sequence). This CDR3 region has 16 residues. CDR3 bases: TGCAGTGCTAGAGATGGACGGAACCCGAACACCGGGGAGCTGTTTTTT. Its protein is CSARDGRNPNTGELFF.

The gene calls are TRBV7-2 and TRBJ2-1, with D possibly TRBD2 on 6 matching bases. V was cut by 10 bases and J by 0 bases, with 16 bases left in between. The CDR3 loop spans 15 amino acids. Germline CDR1 reads SGHTA; CDR2 reads FQGNSA. The DNA of the CDR3 is TGTGCCACCACGGTTTCGACTAGCTCCTACAATGAGCAGTTCTTC. Its protein is CATTVSTSSYNEQFF.

This clonotype was counted only a few times. The J gene is TRBJ1-2, the V gene TRBV20-1; perhaps TRBD1 as D (5 bases). V was trimmed by 1 base and J by 0 bases, leaving 21 bases between them. CDR1 and CDR2 (germline): DFQATT, SNEGSKA (reference sequence). The CDR3 contains 18 residues. The CDR3 is CSARVVALGGDPNYGYTF. In DNA form, the CDR3 reads TGCAGTGCTAGAGTTGTAGCCCTTGGAGGGGACCCTAACTATGGCTACACCTTC.

This clonotype has a handful of counts. The CDR3 nucleotides are TGTGCCAGCAGTCGTGAGCTGGAGCAGTTCTTC. Translating gives CASSRELEQFF. V and J are TRBV28 and TRBJ2-1; D remains ambiguous. The V end was cut by 5 bases, the J end by 10 bases, with 9 bases between. This CDR3 spans 11 amino acids. Germline lookup yields CDR1 MDHEN and CDR2 SYDVKM.

The chain uses TRBV20-1 and TRBJ2-7; 11 bases are a match to TRBD2. Germline V gives CDR1 DFQATT, CDR2 SNEGSKA (reference sequence). This CDR3 is 14 amino acids long. The V and J ends lost 5 bases and 3 bases, in that order; junction bases with no gene match: 6. The CDR3 spells CSASLAGGIYEQYF. In DNA, the CDR3 is TGCAGTGCTTCCTTAGCGGGAGGGATCTACGAGCAGTACTTC.

The table lists this clonotype with a few counts. This rearrangement joins TRBV12-3 or TRBV12-4 to TRBJ2-2; the match to TRBD2 covers 10 bases. With V trimmed by 5 bases and J by 4 bases, 4 bases remained unmatched. The CDR3 length is 15 residues. The CDR3 bases are TGTGCCAGCAGTAGCGGGAGGGCCCCCACCGGGGAGCTGTTTTTT. This gives the protein CASSSGRAPTGELFF.

With respect to this clonotype: At one end the junction does not follow the germline gene, possibly because of a read error. The chain carries TRBV7-7 and TRBJ2-3; maybe TRBD2 (6 bases). Looked up from germline, CDR1 is SSHAT and CDR2 is FNYEAQ (reference sequence). The CDR3 extends over 13 amino acids. CDR3 loop: CASSFLEGHTQYF. In DNA form, the CDR3 reads TGTGCTAGCAGCTTTTTGGAGGGACATACGCAGTATTTT.

The rearrangement uses TRBV7-2 and TRBJ2-7, with 10 bases that match TRBD1. CDR3 length equals 14 residues. V gave up 3 bases and J gave up 7 bases; unmatched junction bases: 6. CDR1 is SGHTA, CDR2 FQGNSA, per germline. For the CDR3, the DNA is TGTGCCAGCAGCTTCTCGGGACAGGGGAAAGAGCAGTACTTC. Protein: CASSFSGQGKEQYF.

The table lists this clonotype with a few counts. V and J are TRBV4-2 and TRBJ1-2, with D maybe TRBD1 (6 bases). The germline V gene encodes CDR1 LGHNA and CDR2 YNFKEQ. The CDR3 loop spans 14 amino acids. V lost 2 bases, J lost 5 bases, and 12 bases lay in between. CDR3: CASSQLQGRYGYTF. The DNA of the CDR3 is TGTGCCAGCAGCCAACTACAGGGTCGTTATGGCTACACCTTC.

J is TRBJ1-1 and V is TRBV7-2; no firm D call. This CDR3 comprises 13 residues. V was trimmed by 5 bases and J by 7 bases, leaving 14 bases between them. CDR1 is SGHTA, CDR2 FQGNSA, per germline. CDR3 residues: CASSPAGGLEAFF. CDR3 DNA: TGTGCCAGCAGCCCAGCAGGAGGGCTTGAAGCTTTCTTT.

J is TRBJ2-5 and V is TRBV5-1; D is unclear. The V gene lost 4 bases and the J gene lost 4 bases, with 8 bases spanning the gap. CDR3 length: 12 amino acids. CDR1 SGHRS and CDR2 YFSETQ come from the germline V gene. For the CDR3, the DNA is TGCGCCAGCAGCAGGAGTACAGAGACCCAGTACTTC. This encodes CASSRSTETQYF.

The V call is TRBV6-6, the J call TRBJ1-2; D gene unclear. Trimming left V 5 bases short and J 4 bases short, with 11 bases between. In germline, CDR1 is MNHNY, CDR2 SVGAGI (reference sequence). This CDR3 contains 13 residues. This CDR3 is CASSTTSIYGYTF. The CDR3 bases are TGTGCCAGCAGTACAACATCCATCTATGGCTACACCTTC.

V is TRBV2 and J is TRBJ1-5; tentatively, D is TRBD1 (5 bases). Looked up from germline, CDR1 is SNHLY and CDR2 is FYNNEI. CDR3 length: 12 amino acids. V was pared by 6 bases and J by 3 bases, with 6 bases between. DNA of the CDR3: TGTGCCAGCAGAGGGACCAATCAGCCCCAGCATTTT. Its protein is CASRGTNQPQHF.

This clonotype has more than one count but fewer than ten. This chain links TRBV29-1 with TRBJ2-7; the D is unclear. The CDR3 runs to 15 residues. Trimming cost V 4 bases and J 2 bases, with 18 bases left between them. Germline V lookup: CDR1 SQVTM, CDR2 ANQGSEA. The chain's CDR3 is CSVVVLRKPPYEQYF. The DNA for the CDR3 is TGCAGCGTTGTTGTTTTGAGGAAACCGCCCTACGAGCAGTACTTC.

This chain links TRBV7-8 with TRBJ1-6; tentatively, D is TRBD1 (5 bases). This CDR3 spans 15 amino acids. V was cut by 4 bases and J by 4 bases, with 11 bases left in between. The germline V gene has CDR1 SGHVS and CDR2 FQNEAQ. CDR3 DNA: TGTGCCAGCAGCTGGGCAGGGCAATATAATTCACCCCTCCACTTT. It yields the protein CASSWAGQYNSPLHF.

This clonotype was detected only a few times. The V gene is TRBV25-1, the J gene TRBJ2-7, with 10 bases matching TRBD2. Germline V gene data show CDR1 as MGHDK and CDR2 as SYGVNS. This CDR3 spans 16 amino acids. J gave up 3 bases and V 0 bases, and 5 bases lay outside the gene matches. The CDR3 DNA sequence: TGTGCCAGCAGTGAATATTCCCAGCGGGAGGGCTACGAGCAGTACTTC. Encoded protein: CASSEYSQREGYEQYF.